This TCR beta chain was recovered during a study of T-cell memory formation after mild COVID-19. One entry per CDR3 protein, called by TCRdb with MiXCR from the 5' RACE reads. The table includes 470,000 or so distinct CDR3 sequences, 15% to 20% detected once. This clonotype was recorded many times. CDR3 length equals 11 residues. Between the trimmed V and J ends, which lost 5 bases and 9 bases, there was a span of 8 bases. Germline loops: CDR1 SGHVS, CDR2 FNYEAQ. Sequencing used PBMCs or a T cell subset sorted from them (not recorded which). V gene TRBV7-6 combines with J gene TRBJ2-1; D remains ambiguous. The origin of this receptor is an adult woman who had mild COVID-19 (a few samples of this study predate the infection). Cell type and time point are not known. The CDR3 DNA follows: TGTGCCAGCAGCCTTCGAACTGAGCAGTTCTTC. It translates to CASSLRTEQFF.